One T cell receptor beta chain is described in this entry. The antigen it recognizes is unknown. No much larger clonotype is one base removed from it; base qualities were not supplied. V is shortened by 2 bases, J by 6 bases, and the region joining them spans 10 bases. The germline V gene gives CDR1 as ENHRY and CDR2 as SYGVKD. Spanning cysteine to phenylalanine, the CDR3 consists of 14 amino acids. The retained sequence is limited to the CDR3, 42 bases, with the frame set at the first base. The data originate from a study of blood T cell repertoires in COVID-19 (dated by TCRdb to the early 2020s). For the wider study: Samples covering the acute and convalescent phases of COVID-19 were provided by collaborators in the United States, Italy and Spain. The material from the prospective study consisted of cDNA or gDNA derived from T cells, B-cell-depleted T cells, or PBMCs. Subjects who had been exposed to COVID-19, were actively infected with it, or had recovered from it provided the deeply sampled blood TCRbeta repertoires that made up the dataset. The repertoires were made available in a free public database intended to serve as a resource for research on the immune response to SARS-CoV-2. The samples were drawn from the first 160 participants of the ongoing ImmuneRACE study and from 1,254 subjects provided by 6 global collaborators. The sample metadata nearly always contained a de-identified subject ID, COVID-19 status, age in years and sex. Where available, HLA class I and class II types were taken from metadata supplied by the sample provider and were not determined by assay-based typing.

Study-level results and caveats: How much clinical and demographic metadata was included differed by source and by participant, and the metadata was provided uncurated.

The immunoSEQ Assay, a bias-controlled multiplex PCR, was used to amplify TCRbeta CDR3 regions from genomic DNA. Processing in the source paper ran as follows. Nucleated cell counts per sample were estimated from amplification of reference gene primers within the assay. To quantify the absolute abundance of each unique TCRbeta CDR3 rearrangement, sequence reads were collapsed and filtered. For each sample, productive Simpson clonality was calculated as the square root of Simpson's diversity index across productive rearrangements. Sourced from immuneACCESS, this table was stored by TCRdb with only in-frame sequences that have V and J called. A share of the clones is absent; for the studies checked, an unresolved V gene accounts for under half, and the remainder has no known explanation. That table is the source of V, J and clone size, and D and trimming were worked out from the DNA. The sample table records fewer than 300,000 clones; about nine tenths of these occur just once. The ten largest clones take up around 1.2% of the sample.

Participants in the prospective study were enrolled through a virtual design, were aged about 18 to 100 years, and lived in approximately 25 United States geographic areas. In the prospective study, participants were assigned to cohorts based on the clinical history participants reported in a screening survey and a study questionnaire. Each participant in the prospective study had whole blood, serum and a nasopharyngeal or oropharyngeal swab collected by mobile phlebotomists. Additional blood draws and questionnaires over an approximately two-month period could optionally be provided by prospective study participants. Before DNA extraction, blood samples from the prospective study were shipped at room temperature or frozen.

This TCR came from a woman between 35 and 50 years old with acute COVID-19. The rearrangement combines TRBV10-3 with TRBJ1-4, and the D gene may be TRBD1, 6 bases matching. Sample: PBMCs or T cells enriched from blood (not recorded which). The DNA sequence is as follows: TGTGCCATCAGTGAGAGGGGGTTAGATGAAAAACTGTTTTTT. Translated, this is CAISERGLDEKLFF.